One sample yielded the 13 T cell receptor beta chains listed below, sequenced in a study of blood T cell repertoires in COVID-19. This table comes from immunoSEQ multiplex PCR, and its TCRdb copy is limited to in-frame clones, with some not included. The table shows some 250,000 clones, with around 85% occurring only once. The specimen sequenced was peripheral blood. Receptors were obtained from a woman in her twenties or thirties who had recovered from COVID-19.

The V gene is TRBV6-5, the J gene TRBJ2-2; perhaps TRBD1 as D (5 bases). In germline, CDR1 is MNHEY, CDR2 SVGAGI. This CDR3 comprises 12 residues. The ends were cut back, 10 bases at V and 7 bases at J, with 13 bases in the middle. The CDR3 nucleotides are TGTGCCACAGGGATTTGGGGCGGGGAGCTGTTTTTT. Protein product: CATGIWGGELFF.

The rearrangement links TRBV11-2 to TRBJ1-2; 9 nucleotides agree with TRBD1. There are 14 residues in the CDR3. V lost 5 bases, J lost 7 bases, and 8 bases stayed unmatched. The germline V gene has CDR1 SGHAT and CDR2 FQNNGV. The CDR3 region has the DNA TGTGCCAGCAGCCCCGGACAGGGGTTTGGTGGCTACACCTTC. Protein product: CASSPGQGFGGYTF.

The rearrangement joins TRBV28 to TRBJ2-7, with 8 nucleotides matching TRBD1. The CDR3 extends over 14 amino acids. The J segment lost 4 bases and the V segment lost 2 bases, leaving 4 bases of the junction unmatched. Germline lookup yields CDR1 MDHEN and CDR2 SYDVKM. CDR3 in DNA: TGTGCCAGCAGTTTACTCCAGGGGGCGTACGAGCAGTACTTC. Translated: CASSLLQGAYEQYF.

The chain recombines TRBV27 with TRBJ2-7, with no clear D. The V gene lost 1 base and the J gene lost 0 bases, with 7 bases spanning the gap. CDR3 length: 14 amino acids. The V gene's germline CDR1 is MNHEY and CDR2 SMNVEV (reference sequence). CDR3 DNA sequence: TGTGCCAGCAGTTTATTGGTCAGCTCCTACGAGCAGTACTTC. It specifies CASSLLVSSYEQYF.

The rearrangement links TRBV6-5 to TRBJ2-2, with TRBD1 matching over 7 bases. CDR3 size: 15 residues. In germline, CDR1 is MNHEY, CDR2 SVGAGI. The ends lost 5 bases at V and 1 base at J; junction bases unmatched: 4. Written as DNA, the CDR3 is TGTGCCAGCAGTCCCCGACAGGGGAACACCGGGGAGCTGTTTTTT. Protein: CASSPRQGNTGELFF.

The chain recombines TRBV7-9 with TRBJ2-2; unclear D gene. The CDR3 spans 11 residues. Germline V gene data show CDR1 as SEHNR and CDR2 as FQNEAQ (reference sequence). The V end was cut by 5 bases, the J end by 8 bases, with 6 bases between. As DNA, the CDR3 is TGTGCCAGCAGCCCTCCGGGGGAGCTGTTTTTT. Translation gives CASSPPGELFF.

The chain uses TRBV21-1 and TRBJ2-7; the table calls TRBD1, which could not be checked here. TRBV21-1 corresponds to a pseudogene. The CDR3 length is 15 residues. CDR3 bases: TGTGCCAGCAGCATATTGGACACTGTAATCGACGAGCAGTACTTC. Its protein product is CASSILDTVIDEQYF.

In its sample, this clone was seen a few times. The V call is TRBV14, the J call TRBJ1-4; TRBD1 matches at 7 bases. J lost 7 bases, V lost 2 bases, and 7 bases had no gene match. Germline-derived CDR1 and CDR2 are SGHDN and FVKESK. CDR3 length equals 15 residues. This CDR3 reads CASSQTGARGEKLFF. The DNA of the CDR3 is TGTGCCAGCAGCCAAACAGGGGCTAGAGGTGAAAAACTGTTTTTT. The full variable domain, its missing parts supplied by reference TRBV14 and TRBJ1-4, is EAGVTQFPSHSVIEKGQTVTLRCDPISGHDNLYWYRRVMGKEIKFLLHFVKESKQDESGMPNNRFLAERTGGTYSTLKVQPAELEDSGVYFCASSQTGARGEKLFFGSGTQLSVL.

The genes are TRBV5-4 and TRBJ2-7; D gene ambiguous. This CDR3 is 15 amino acids long. V was shortened by 4 bases and J by 5 bases, with 19 bases between the two germline ends. CDR1 and CDR2 (germline): SGHNT, YYREEE (reference sequence). The CDR3 sequence: CASSPGPTEAHEQYF. CDR3 bases: TGTGCCAGCAGCCCAGGCCCAACCGAAGCCCACGAGCAGTACTTC.

V and J are TRBV30 and TRBJ1-5, with D possibly being TRBD1 (5 bases). The CDR3 is 14 residues long. Per the germline V gene, CDR1 is GTSNPN and CDR2 is SVGIG (reference sequence). The germline V and J ends were trimmed by 1 base and 5 bases, with 12 bases remaining between them. The CDR3 reads CAWSAQGGYQPQHF. CDR3 sequence (DNA): TGTGCCTGGAGTGCCCAGGGAGGATATCAGCCCCAGCATTTT. Together with reference TRBV30 and TRBJ1-5, the CDR3 gives the full variable domain: SQTIHQWPATLVQPVGSPLSLECTVEGTSNPNLYWYRQAAGRGLQLLFYSVGIGQISSEVPQNLSASRPQDRQFILSSKKLLLSDSGFYLCAWSAQGGYQPQHFGDGTRLSIL.

This chain uses TRBV24-1 with TRBJ2-7; TRBD1 matches 8 bases. Trimming at V came to 1 base and at J to 6 bases, leaving 4 bases not matched to a gene. This CDR3 is built from 14 residues. Germline V lookup: CDR1 KGHDR, CDR2 SFDVKD. The chain's CDR3 is CATSDFRGRLEQYF. CDR3 DNA: TGTGCCACCAGTGATTTCAGGGGGCGTCTCGAGCAGTACTTC.

This chain links TRBV12-5 with TRBJ2-7; maybe TRBD1 (6 bases). V lost 4 bases and J 2 bases, leaving 6 bases between the germline ends. This CDR3 has 12 amino acids. The V gene's germline CDR1 is LGHNT and CDR2 FRNRAP. In DNA form, the CDR3 reads TGTGCTAGTGGTTGGGGGCCCTACGAGCAGTACTTC. Translated, it gives CASGWGPYEQYF.

The chain carries TRBV4-3 and TRBJ1-4; D gene unclear. This CDR3 is built from 16 residues. In germline, CDR1 is LGHNA, CDR2 YSLEER. Trimming removed 0 bases from V and 6 bases from J, with 14 bases in between. CDR3 loop: CASSQDPYREDEKLFF. In nucleotides, the CDR3 is TGCGCCAGCAGCCAAGATCCATACCGGGAGGATGAAAAACTGTTTTTT.